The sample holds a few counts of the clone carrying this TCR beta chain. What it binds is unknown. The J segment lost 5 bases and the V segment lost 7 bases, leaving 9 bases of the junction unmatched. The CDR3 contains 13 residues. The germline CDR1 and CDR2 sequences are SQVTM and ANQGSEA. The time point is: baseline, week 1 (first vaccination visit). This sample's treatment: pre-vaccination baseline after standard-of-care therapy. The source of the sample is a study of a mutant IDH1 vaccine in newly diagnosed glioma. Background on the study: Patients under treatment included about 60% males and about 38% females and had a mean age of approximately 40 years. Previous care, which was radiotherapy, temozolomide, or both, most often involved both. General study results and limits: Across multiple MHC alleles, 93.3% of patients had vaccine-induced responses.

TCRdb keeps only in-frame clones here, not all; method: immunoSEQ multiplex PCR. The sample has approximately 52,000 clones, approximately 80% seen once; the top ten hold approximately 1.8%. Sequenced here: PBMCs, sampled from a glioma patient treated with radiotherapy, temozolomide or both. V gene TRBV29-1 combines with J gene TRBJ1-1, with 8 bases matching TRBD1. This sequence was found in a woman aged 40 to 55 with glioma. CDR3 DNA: TGCAGCGGTACAACAGGGGGTAGGACTGAAGCTTTCTTT. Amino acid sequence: CSGTTGGRTEAFF.